A single sample is the source of the 7 T cell receptor beta chains below, sequenced in a study of shared clonotypes between healthy human individuals. Generated by immunoSEQ multiplex PCR, the TCRdb table keeps only in-frame clones and is missing some. The table has about 380,000 clones, approximately 97% seen once; the top ten hold around 0.29%. The sequenced sample consisted of memory CD8+ T cells sorted from blood. Subset meaning: CD45RO+ cells pooled with CCR7-negative TemRA cells. These receptors were collected from a man aged 25 to 45 in good health.

The chain uses TRBV10-3 and TRBJ2-5, with TRBD2 matching 9 bases. CDR1 and CDR2 (germline): ENHRY, SYGVKD. This CDR3 has 17 residues. V lost 0 bases to trimming and J lost 0 bases; unmatched junction nucleotides: 5. The chain's CDR3 is CAISESLAGRYQETQYF. Here the CDR3 DNA reads TGTGCCATCAGTGAGTCGCTAGCGGGAAGGTACCAAGAGACCCAGTACTTC.

This chain joins TRBV6-6 and TRBJ1-1; a weak D match, TRBD1 (5 bases). Germline CDR1 reads MNHNY; CDR2 reads SVGAGI (reference sequence). The CDR3 is made up of 14 amino acids. Trimming removed 6 bases at V and 1 base at J, with 12 bases between. Here the CDR3 DNA reads TGTGCCAGCAGCCGGGGACGGACGAACACTGAAGCTTTCTTT. It specifies CASSRGRTNTEAFF.

V gene TRBV4-2 combines with J gene TRBJ2-7, with D maybe TRBD2 (7 bases). The CDR3 has 19 amino acids. Trimming left V 0 bases short and J 2 bases short, with 23 bases between. The germline V gene has CDR1 LGHNA and CDR2 YNFKEQ. This CDR3 is CASSQDPGGRLAFPYEQYF. The DNA for the CDR3 is TGTGCCAGCAGCCAAGACCCGGGGGGCCGGCTAGCGTTTCCCTACGAGCAGTACTTC.

The chain links TRBV30 to TRBJ1-2; D uncertain. The V and J ends lost 8 bases and 6 bases respectively, with 13 bases between them. The CDR3 covers 11 residues. CDR1 and CDR2 (germline): GTSNPN, SVGIG (reference sequence). The CDR3 nucleotides read TGTGCCACCGTAGGTGGTGATGGCTACACCTTC. It specifies CATVGGDGYTF.

V and J are TRBV28 and TRBJ2-5; 13 bases are shared with TRBD2. The CDR3 totals 15 residues. With 6 bases clipped from V and 6 bases from J, the junction kept 7 bases outside the gene matches. CDR1 and CDR2 (germline): MDHEN, SYDVKM. The CDR3 is CASSKTSGRLKTQYF. The CDR3, as DNA: TGTGCCAGCAGCAAGACTAGCGGGAGGTTGAAGACCCAGTACTTC.

In nucleotides, the CDR3 is TGTGCCAGCAGTTACTCGACAGTTAACACTGAAGCTTTCTTT. Residues: CASSYSTVNTEAFF. The chain has TRBV6-5 and TRBJ1-1; perhaps TRBD1 as D (5 bases). This CDR3 has 14 amino acids. The germline V gene has CDR1 MNHEY and CDR2 SVGAGI. V shed 0 bases and J shed 2 bases, with 7 bases lying between them.

The chain carries TRBV4-2 and TRBJ2-6; D is unclear. The CDR3 is 16 residues long. V was pared by 0 bases and J by 0 bases, with 6 bases between. Germline V lookup: CDR1 LGHNA, CDR2 YNFKEQ. The CDR3 loop is CASSQDLSSGANVLTF. The CDR3 region has the DNA TGTGCCAGCAGCCAAGATCTCAGCTCTGGGGCCAACGTCCTGACTTTC.